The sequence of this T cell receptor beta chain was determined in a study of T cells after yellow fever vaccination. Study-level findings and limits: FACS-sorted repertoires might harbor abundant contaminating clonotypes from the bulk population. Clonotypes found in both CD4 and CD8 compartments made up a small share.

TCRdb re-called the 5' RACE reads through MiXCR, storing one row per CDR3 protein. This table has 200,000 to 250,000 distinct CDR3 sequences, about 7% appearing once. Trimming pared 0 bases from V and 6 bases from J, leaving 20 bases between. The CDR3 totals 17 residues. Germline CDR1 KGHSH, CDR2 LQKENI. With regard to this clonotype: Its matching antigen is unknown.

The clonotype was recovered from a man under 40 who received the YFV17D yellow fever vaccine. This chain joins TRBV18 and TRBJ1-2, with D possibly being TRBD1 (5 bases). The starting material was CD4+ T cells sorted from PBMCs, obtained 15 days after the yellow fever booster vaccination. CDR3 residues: CASSPPVGDPVIHGYTF. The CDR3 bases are TGTGCCAGCTCACCACCGGTAGGGGACCCTGTAATCCATGGCTACACCTTC.